Below, 20 T cell receptor beta chains from the same sample are listed, as sequenced in a study of shared clonotypes between healthy human individuals. TCRdb's table, derived via immunoSEQ multiplex PCR, lists solely in-frame clones and lacks some. The repertoire has roughly 490,000 clones, 76% of them found once; the top ten carry under 15%. The sequenced sample was PBMCs. The receptors shown here come from a middle-aged woman in good health. Some clones in this sample may be carry-over from other donors' samples.

The rearrangement uses TRBV5-1 and TRBJ1-2, with 8 positions matching TRBD1. Germline assignment: CDR1 SGHRS and CDR2 YFSETQ. The CDR3 runs to 14 residues. V dropped 0 bases and J dropped 6; count of bases not matched to a gene: 4. CDR3 loop: CASSLGQGADGYTF. The CDR3 DNA sequence: TGCGCCAGCAGCTTGGGGCAGGGGGCGGATGGCTACACCTTC.

V gene TRBV15 combines with J gene TRBJ2-5, with 10 positions matching TRBD1. The CDR3 spans 15 residues. Germline CDR1 reads LNHNV; CDR2 reads YYDKDF (reference sequence). V lost 3 bases and J lost 2; bases outside the gene matches: 3. As DNA, the CDR3 is TGTGCCACCAGCAGGACAGGGGGCCTACAAGAGACCCAGTACTTC. This gives the protein CATSRTGGLQETQYF.

This clone appeared many times. This chain connects TRBV27 to TRBJ2-7; tentatively, D is TRBD1 or TRBD2 (5 bases each). This CDR3 has 15 amino acids. The germline V gene encodes CDR1 MNHEY and CDR2 SMNVEV (reference sequence). The V gene lost 0 bases and the J gene lost 2 bases, with 11 bases spanning the gap. The CDR3 bases are TGTGCCAGCAGTTTATCTGAGAGGGGCCCCTACGAGCAGTACTTC. Its protein product is CASSLSERGPYEQYF.

The rearrangement joins TRBV19 to TRBJ2-1, with 9 nucleotides matching TRBD2. From germline, CDR1 is LNHDA and CDR2 SQIVND (reference sequence). This CDR3 has 17 residues. With V trimmed by 5 bases and J by 10 bases, 18 bases remained unmatched. The CDR3 DNA follows: TGTGCCAGTAGTCCCCCCAAAGGACTAGCGCGATGGCAGGAGCAGTTCTTC. This codes for CASSPPKGLARWQEQFF.

V and J are TRBV7-8 and TRBJ2-3; D ambiguous. The length of the CDR3 is 14 residues. The germline V gene has CDR1 SGHVS and CDR2 FQNEAQ. V shed 7 bases and J shed 4 bases, with 15 bases lying between them. CDR3 in amino acids: CASTRSGGSDTQYF. The CDR3 DNA reads TGTGCCAGCACCCGGTCCGGTGGGTCAGATACGCAGTATTTT.

This clone was observed a handful of times. This chain connects TRBV19 to TRBJ1-4; D ambiguous. Trimming took 3 bases from V and 7 from J, leaving 9 bases between them. Germline V gene data show CDR1 as LNHDA and CDR2 as SQIVND (reference sequence). The CDR3 spans 13 residues. This CDR3 is CASSIRGREKLFF. CDR3 bases: TGTGCCAGTAGTATCCGAGGGCGTGAAAAACTGTTTTTT. Looking up the rest from reference TRBV19 and TRBJ1-4 gives the full variable domain: DGGITQSPKYLFRKEGQNVTLSCEQNLNHDAMYWYRQDPGQGLRLIYYSQIVNDFQKGDIAEGYSVSREKKESFPLTVTSAQKNPTAFYLCASSIRGREKLFFGSGTQLSVL.

The chain has TRBV11-2 and TRBJ2-1; TRBD2 aligns across 7 bases. The junction had 17 bases not matched to a gene; V was cut back by 1 base and J by 5 bases. The CDR3 totals 19 residues. Per the germline V gene, CDR1 is SGHAT and CDR2 is FQNNGV. The CDR3 region has the DNA TGTGCCAGCAGCTTAGGACGGGGAGGGCCCTCTGTGGTTCACAATGAGCAGTTCTTC. Amino acid sequence: CASSLGRGGPSVVHNEQFF. Full variable domain (remainder filled in from reference TRBV11-2 and TRBJ2-1): EAGVAQSPRYKIIEKRQSVAFWCNPISGHATLYWYQQILGQGPKLLIQFQNNGVVDDSQLPKDRFSAERLKGVDSTLKIQPAKLEDSAVYLCASSLGRGGPSVVHNEQFFGPGTRLTVL.

This clone showed up just a few times. The rearrangement links TRBV7-2 to TRBJ2-5; D gene uncertain. Trimming left V 6 bases short and J 2 bases short, with 10 bases between. This CDR3 has 13 residues. CDR1 is SGHTA, CDR2 FQGNSA, per germline. The CDR3 DNA reads TGTGCCAGCAGGTTTGGGATTCAAGAGACCCAGTACTTC. This encodes CASRFGIQETQYF.

V usage is TRBV11-1 and J usage is TRBJ2-1; D gene unclear. Germline V gives CDR1 SGHAT, CDR2 FQDESV (reference sequence). This CDR3 has 14 residues. With 1 base removed from V and 8 bases from J, the gap between germline ends came to 12 bases. CDR3 DNA: TGTGCCAGCAGCTTAGGGATCCTCCGGGATGAGCAGTTCTTC. Its protein is CASSLGILRDEQFF.

V and J are TRBV7-2 and TRBJ2-7; D might be TRBD1 (6 bases). The CDR3 runs 13 residues. Deletions cut 4 bases from V and 0 bases from J, with 7 bases between. Germline V gene sequence: CDR1 SGHTA, CDR2 FQGNSA. CDR3 protein: CASSSRGSYEQYF. The DNA for the CDR3 is TGTGCCAGCAGCTCCAGGGGCTCCTACGAGCAGTACTTC.

This clone came up many times. The gene calls are TRBV13 and TRBJ2-7, with D possibly called TRBD1 or TRBD2 (5 bases each). From germline, CDR1 is PRHDT and CDR2 FYEKMQ (reference sequence). V lost 5 bases to trimming and J lost 0 bases, with 11 bases between them. The CDR3 sequence is 14 residues long. For the CDR3, the DNA is TGTGCCAGCAGCCTGGGGGTCCCCTCCTACGAGCAGTACTTC. Translation gives CASSLGVPSYEQYF.

J is TRBJ2-1 and V is TRBV14; D is undetermined. The V gene's germline CDR1 is SGHDN and CDR2 FVKESK. The CDR3 covers 12 residues. V gave up 3 bases and J gave up 3 bases, with 3 bases separating them. The CDR3 DNA reads as TGTGCCAGCAGCCAGGACTACAATGAGCAGTTCTTC. As protein: CASSQDYNEQFF.

V usage is TRBV4-2 and J usage is TRBJ1-4; D not resolved. With 0 bases removed from V and 10 bases from J, the gap between germline ends came to 15 bases. The CDR3 is 15 residues long. CDR1 is LGHNA, CDR2 YNFKEQ, per germline. The DNA for the CDR3 is TGTGCCAGCAGCCAAGAAGGTATCGGGGTTGGAAAACTGTTTTTT. Amino acid sequence: CASSQEGIGVGKLFF.

V and J are TRBV27 and TRBJ1-3, with D maybe TRBD1 (6 bases). Trimming removed 6 bases at V and 0 bases at J, with 12 bases between. CDR1 is MNHEY and CDR2 is SMNVEV in the germline V gene (reference sequence). This CDR3 spans 15 amino acids. The CDR3 DNA is TGTGCCAGCAGAACAGGGTCGAGCTCTGGAAACACCATATATTTT. This encodes CASRTGSSSGNTIYF.

This chain links TRBV4-2 with TRBJ2-3, with D tentatively TRBD2 (6 bases). Trimming stripped 0 bases from V and 7 bases from J, with 17 bases between. Germline CDR1 is LGHNA and CDR2 is YNFKEQ. There are 16 residues in the CDR3. In nucleotides, the CDR3 is TGTGCCAGCAGCCAAGAGGAGGGACCGGCATCATATACGCAGTATTTT. It yields the protein CASSQEEGPASYTQYF.

The J gene is TRBJ2-7, the V gene TRBV28, with a tentative D call TRBD1 (8 bases). Trimming shortened V by 5 bases and J by 0 bases, and 17 bases separated the two germline ends. The CDR3 loop spans 16 amino acids. CDR1 and CDR2 from the germline V gene are MDHEN and SYDVKM. The CDR3 bases are TGTGCCAGCAGTCCGAGCGGGACAGGCCTCTCCTACGAGCAGTACTTC. It is translated as CASSPSGTGLSYEQYF.

Turning to this clone: This likely reflects a read error, since a far larger clone is one base away. The chain uses TRBV18 and TRBJ2-7; 9 bases map to TRBD1. Germline V gene sequence: CDR1 KGHSH, CDR2 LQKENI. This CDR3 spans 20 amino acids. Losses at the gene ends were 3 bases for V and 2 bases for J; bases not matched to a gene: 20. For the CDR3, the DNA is TGTGCCAGCTCACCCCTTCACCTAATTTCCGGGACAGGGCTCCCCTACGAGCAGTACTTC. It translates to CASSPLHLISGTGLPYEQYF. Supplemented by reference TRBV18 and TRBJ2-7, the full variable domain reads NAGVMQNPRHLVRRRGQEARLRCSPMKGHSHVYWYRQLPEEGLKFMVYLQKENIIDESGMPKERFSAEFPKEGPSILRIQQVVRGDSAAYFCASSPLHLISGTGLPYEQYFGPGTRLTVT.

This clone was counted between two and nine times. The DNA for the CDR3 is TGCGCCAGCAGCTTGGCGGGGGGCCTGATTGAAAAACTGTTTTTT. It codes for CASSLAGGLIEKLFF. The chain is built from TRBV5-1 and TRBJ1-4, with a tentative D call TRBD1 (6 bases). The CDR3 is 15 amino acids. Germline CDR1 and CDR2: SGHRS and YFSETQ. Trimming stripped 0 bases from V and 7 bases from J, with 13 bases between. The whole variable domain, filled in from reference TRBV5-1 and TRBJ1-4, reads KAGVTQTPRYLIKTRGQQVTLSCSPISGHRSVSWYQQTPGQGLQFLFEYFSETQRNKGNFPGRFSGRQFSNSRSEMNVSTLELGDSALYLCASSLAGGLIEKLFFGSGTQLSVL.

J is TRBJ2-7 and V is TRBV7-2; D is possibly TRBD2 (6 bases). V dropped 4 bases and J dropped 7 bases, with 17 bases sitting between them. This CDR3 region has 14 residues. Per the germline V gene, CDR1 is SGHTA and CDR2 is FQGNSA. CDR3 residues: CASSSTGAWGEQYF. Written as DNA, the CDR3 is TGTGCCAGCAGCTCCACGGGAGCTTGGGGAGAGCAGTACTTC. Filled out from reference TRBV7-2 and TRBJ2-7, the complete variable domain reads GAGVSQSPSNKVTEKGKDVELRCDPISGHTALYWYRQSLGQGLEFLIYFQGNSAPDKSGLPSDRFSAERTGGSVSTLTIQRTQQEDSAVYLCASSSTGAWGEQYFGPGTRLTVT.

This clone has a single count. The chain employs TRBV7-3 and TRBJ2-3; tentatively, D is TRBD1 (6 bases). Deletions cut 5 bases from V and 2 bases from J, with 11 bases between. The germline CDR1 and CDR2 sequences are SGHTA and FQGTGA. This CDR3 is 14 amino acids long. Here the CDR3 reads CASSPQGITDTQYF. The CDR3 bases are TGTGCCAGCAGCCCACAGGGCATCACAGATACGCAGTATTTT.